This T cell receptor (beta chain) was sequenced during a study of blood T cell repertoires in COVID-19. Study details: Spain, Italy and the United States supplied samples that represented acute and convalescent COVID-19. In each case, the material was cDNA or gDNA derived from T cells, B-cell-depleted T cells, or PBMCs.

Recovery meant two consecutive negative NP/OP PCR tests, professional clearance, or resolved symptoms. The CDR3 covers 13 residues. Trimming pared 3 bases from V and 7 bases from J, leaving 11 bases between. Germline V gives CDR1 SGHNT, CDR2 YYREEE (reference sequence). In the study's own analysis: Reference gene primer amplification in the assay estimated nucleated cell counts. Sequenced by immunoSEQ multiplex PCR; TCRdb stores in-frame clones only, minus some. The V and J calls and clone size are taken from that table; D and trimming were inferred from the DNA. The sample lists hundreds of thousands of clones; around nine tenths were seen once.

The source is a woman in her thirties or forties who had recovered from COVID-19. The V gene is TRBV5-4, the J gene TRBJ2-1, with D tentatively TRBD1 (5 bases). The sample comprised PBMCs or T cells enriched from blood (not recorded which). This CDR3 reads CASSSRQYNEQFF. The CDR3 DNA sequence: TGTGCCAGCAGCTCGAGACAGTATAATGAGCAGTTCTTC.